This is a list of T cell receptor beta chains from one sample in a study of blood T cells in healthy people across ages. MiXCR, run by TCRdb on the 5' RACE reads, gives a single entry per CDR3 protein. The profile shows some 1.5 million distinct CDR3 sequences, 28% of them singletons. The sequenced sample was blood. All receptors derive from a woman in her 30s in good health. The CDR3 runs from the conserved cysteine through the conserved F or W. A D gene is named only where the DNA matches it firmly. Where a row states a size, it is once, few, many or the class of an expanded clone; other rows omit it.

CDR3nt	CDR3aa	abundance	j_gene	v_gene	d_gene
TGTGCCACCAGCAGTAGTAGGGGCCGACACGAGCAGTACTTC	CATSSSRGRHEQYF	.	TRBJ2-7	TRBV15	.
TGTGCCAGCAGTACAGTACGATTAAACACTGAAGCTTTCTTT	CASSTVRLNTEAFF	few	TRBJ1-1	TRBV12-3/TRBV12-4	.
TGTGCCAGCAGCGCCAGCGGGGGCGCTTCGGGAGAGACCCAGTACTTC	CASSASGGASGETQYF	few	TRBJ2-5	TRBV9	TRBD2
TGTGCCAGCAGCTTAGGGTGGGGTAAGGGGTCCTACGAGCAGTACTTC	CASSLGWGKGSYEQYF	.	TRBJ2-7	TRBV7-2	.
TGTGCCAGCAGTGAGGAGGGGGGGAATGAGCAGTTCTTC	CASSEEGGNEQFF	.	TRBJ2-1	TRBV2	.
TGTGCCAGCAGTAGAACGGAAGGAAGCTATGGCTACACCTTC	CASSRTEGSYGYTF	few	TRBJ1-2	TRBV6-5	.
TGTACTAGTGGTTTGAACAGGGGGCCCTACGAGCAGTACTTC	CTSGLNRGPYEQYF	few	TRBJ2-7	TRBV12-5	TRBD1
TGTGCCAGCAGCGTTGGGGGACAGGGGGGCTGGGAGCAGTTCTTC	CASSVGGQGGWEQFF	.	TRBJ2-1	TRBV9	TRBD1
TGCAGTGCTGGCCGGGGGCCTCCGAACACTGGAGCTTTCTTT	CSAGRGPPNTGAFF	.	TRBJ1-1	TRBV20-1	.
TGCAGTGCGGACCGCCGGGACTTAAGCTACGAGCAGTACTTC	CSADRRDLSYEQYF	few	TRBJ2-7	TRBV20-1	.
TGTGCCGGCAGTTTAGTGGAGGCGGCTGCGGATACGCAGTATTTT	CAGSLVEAAADTQYF	.	TRBJ2-3	TRBV28	.
TGCGCCAGCAGCCAAGATAGGAGCGGGAGCGAGACCCAGTACTTC	CASSQDRSGSETQYF	few	TRBJ2-5	TRBV4-3	TRBD2
TGTGCCAGCAGCCTACTGTGGGGGCAGCCCCAGCATTTT	CASSLLWGQPQHF	.	TRBJ1-5	TRBV3-1	.
TGTGCCAGCAGTTTAGAGACAGGGTTGGATGAAAAACTGTTTTTT	CASSLETGLDEKLFF	.	TRBJ1-4	TRBV12-3/TRBV12-4	TRBD1
TGTGCCAGCAGCCTAAGCGGGGGGCCATCCTCGCAGGACCGCTACAATGAGCAGTTCTTC	CASSLSGGPSSQDRYNEQFF	.	TRBJ2-1	TRBV7-3	TRBD2
TGTGCCAGCAGCGTCGTCAGGGTAGTTCGAGCGTATTACACAGATACGCAGTATTTT	CASSVVRVVRAYYTDTQYF	.	TRBJ2-3	TRBV9	.
TGTGCCAGCCAGACAGGCCTTTTGAGACCCCAGCATTTT	CASQTGLLRPQHF	few	TRBJ1-5	TRBV6-5	.
TGTGCCGCCGCGGGACAGGGGATCTATGGCTACACCTTC	CAAAGQGIYGYTF	few	TRBJ1-2	TRBV3-1	TRBD1
TGTGCCAGCAGCTTAAGGGCAGCGAGCTCTGGGGCCAACGTCCTGACTTTC	CASSLRAASSGANVLTF	.	TRBJ2-6	TRBV13	.
TGCAGCGTTGATGTGACAGGGAGCGATGAGCAGTTCTTC	CSVDVTGSDEQFF	.	TRBJ2-1	TRBV29-1	TRBD1
TGTGCCAGCAGCGTAGGACCACAAATCTCTGGAAACACCATATATTTT	CASSVGPQISGNTIYF	.	TRBJ1-3	TRBV9	.
TGCAGTGCTAATCTACTACCGGACAGCTCCTACGAGCAGTACTTC	CSANLLPDSSYEQYF	many	TRBJ2-7	TRBV20-1	.
TGTGCCAGCAGCTGGAAAATAGAGGGGGAAAAACTGTTTTTT	CASSWKIEGEKLFF	few	TRBJ1-4	TRBV7-6	.
TGTGCCAGCAGCTTAGGACTAGCGGGAGGGCCAATCTACAATGAGCAGTTCTTC	CASSLGLAGGPIYNEQFF	.	TRBJ2-1	TRBV7-2	TRBD2
TGTGCCAGCTCACCGGTGGCAGTTAATAATTCACCCCTCCACTTT	CASSPVAVNNSPLHF	.	TRBJ1-6	TRBV18	.
TGTGCCAGCAGTCCCCAACGGGGAGCAGCCAAAAACATTCAGTACTTC	CASSPQRGAAKNIQYF	many	TRBJ2-4	TRBV6-5	.
TGTGCCAGCAGCGAAAGCCGGGGAGGGGCCTACGAGCAGTACTTC	CASSESRGGAYEQYF	few	TRBJ2-7	TRBV7-6	TRBD2
TGCGGTGCTACAGGGGACAGCCGGGGAACAGATACGCAGTATTTT	CGATGDSRGTDTQYF	.	TRBJ2-3	TRBV20-1	TRBD1
TGTGCCAGCCAGGGACCAATCTCACCCCTCCACTTT	CASQGPISPLHF	.	TRBJ1-6	TRBV28	.
TGTGCCATCAGGGAAAGACAGGGGGAGGGGGAGCAGTACTTC	CAIRERQGEGEQYF	.	TRBJ2-5	TRBV10-3	TRBD1
TGTGCCGGCAGTAAGCTAGCGGAGGGGCCTCGGTACGAGCAGTACTTC	CAGSKLAEGPRYEQYF	few	TRBJ2-7	TRBV12-3/TRBV12-4	TRBD2
TGTGCCAGCAGGGAAGGGCAGACTGACACTGAAGCTTTCTTT	CASREGQTDTEAFF	few	TRBJ1-1	TRBV6-1	.
TGCAGTGCTAGCGACGGGCCGGGCACAGATACGCAGTATTTT	CSASDGPGTDTQYF	few	TRBJ2-3	TRBV20-1	.
TGTGCCAGCAGCCTTCTCTCCGGGCACGGGCCAGGCTACACCTTC	CASSLLSGHGPGYTF	few	TRBJ1-2	TRBV3-1	.
TGCAGCGTTGAGCACCTTTACAATGAGCAGTTCTTC	CSVEHLYNEQFF	.	TRBJ2-1	TRBV29-1	.